One sample yielded the 32 T cell receptor beta chains listed below, sequenced in a study of T cell changes during pregnancy in multiple sclerosis. Assay used: immunoSEQ multiplex PCR; TCRdb lists only in-frame clones, some missing. Of 45,000 to 55,000 clones listed, approximately 90% are singletons. Sequenced here: peripheral blood, sampled in the first trimester of pregnancy. Every receptor here comes from a female donor with multiple sclerosis, enrolled in a pregnancy study.

The chain combines TRBV5-5 with TRBJ2-3; 8 nucleotides match TRBD1. V lost 2 bases and J lost 2; bases outside the gene matches: 4. CDR1 is SGHKS and CDR2 is YYEKEE in the germline V gene (reference sequence). This CDR3 is 15 amino acids long. CDR3 residues: CASSFRGLDTDTQYF. The CDR3 nucleotides read TGTGCCAGCAGCTTCAGGGGGCTCGACACAGATACGCAGTATTTT.

The chain has TRBV7-2 and TRBJ1-2; 7 nucleotides line up with TRBD1. J was trimmed by 2 bases and V by 2 bases; bases with no gene match: 2. Germline loops: CDR1 SGHTA, CDR2 FQGNSA. This CDR3 region has 14 residues. The DNA of the CDR3 is TGTGCCAGCAGCTTAATCAGGGGGAACTATGGCTACACCTTC. Residues: CASSLIRGNYGYTF. The entire variable domain, with the rest obtained from reference TRBV7-2 and TRBJ1-2, is as follows: GAGVSQSPSNKVTEKGKDVELRCDPISGHTALYWYRQSLGQGLEFLIYFQGNSAPDKSGLPSDRFSAERTGGSVSTLTIQRTQQEDSAVYLCASSLIRGNYGYTFGSGTRLTVV.

The CDR3 sequence: CASSQESPEDYVYNSPLHF. The CDR3 DNA reads TGCGCCAGCAGCCAAGAAAGCCCAGAGGATTATGTCTATAATTCACCCCTCCACTTT. The rearrangement joins TRBV4-3 to TRBJ1-6, with D hard to call. Trimming stripped 0 bases from V and 3 bases from J, with 18 bases between. This CDR3 spans 19 amino acids. The germline gives CDR1 LGHNA, CDR2 YSLEER.

V is TRBV30 and J is TRBJ2-4; 7 bases align to TRBD2. The CDR3 runs to 12 residues. CDR1 is GTSNPN, CDR2 SVGIG, per germline (reference sequence). Unmatched junction bases numbered 5, after V lost 6 bases and J lost 6 bases. DNA for the CDR3: TGTGCCTGCAACTGGGGGGGAAACATTCAGTACTTC. It specifies CACNWGGNIQYF.

The V call is TRBV6-6, the J call TRBJ2-1, with TRBD2 as a possible D gene (6 bases). This CDR3 spans 14 amino acids. Trimming took 6 bases from V and 5 from J, leaving 14 bases between them. Per the germline V gene, CDR1 is MNHNY and CDR2 is SVGAGI (reference sequence). CDR3 residues: CASRPGLHHNEQFF. For the CDR3, the DNA is TGTGCCAGCAGGCCGGGACTTCACCACAATGAGCAGTTCTTC.

The chain has TRBV4-3 and TRBJ2-3, with 10 bases that match TRBD2. The ends lost 0 bases at V and 2 bases at J; junction bases unmatched: 2. This CDR3 has 16 amino acids. Germline V gene sequence: CDR1 LGHNA, CDR2 YSLEER. The DNA for the CDR3 is TGCGCCAGCAGCCAAGATCTAGCGGGGGCCACAGATACGCAGTATTTT. Protein: CASSQDLAGATDTQYF.

CDR3 in amino acids: CASSPSGRTDTQYF. The CDR3, as DNA: TGTGCCAGCAGCCCTAGCGGGAGAACAGATACGCAGTATTTT. The chain uses TRBV7-3 and TRBJ2-3, with 10 bases matching TRBD2. Losses at the gene ends were 5 bases for V and 3 bases for J; bases not matched to a gene: 2. From germline, CDR1 is SGHTA and CDR2 FQGTGA. The CDR3 consists of 14 residues.

The V call is TRBV5-1, the J call TRBJ1-3, with 7 bases matching TRBD1. The junction had 3 bases not matched to a gene; V was cut back by 0 bases and J by 0 bases. The CDR3 runs to 16 residues. Per germline, CDR1 SGHRS and CDR2 YFSETQ. The CDR3 coding sequence is TGCGCCAGCAGCTTGGAAGGGACAGCCTCTGGAAACACCATATATTTT. Amino acids: CASSLEGTASGNTIYF.

The V and J genes are TRBV5-4 and TRBJ2-2, with D tentatively TRBD2 (6 bases). The V gene lost 6 bases and the J gene lost 7 bases, with 7 bases spanning the gap. The germline CDR1 and CDR2 sequences are SGHNT and YYREEE (reference sequence). The CDR3 is made up of 11 amino acids. The CDR3 region is CASTGGGELFF. The CDR3 DNA reads TGTGCCAGCACCGGGGGCGGGGAGCTGTTTTTT. Variable domain in full (rest from reference TRBV5-4 and TRBJ2-2): ETGVTQSPTHLIKTRGQQVTLRCSSQSGHNTVSWYQQALGQGPQFIFQYYREEENGRGNFPPRFSGLQFPNYSSELNVNALELDDSALYLCASTGGGELFFGEGSRLTVL.

The chain combines TRBV5-4 with TRBJ2-7; 14 nucleotides match TRBD2. The CDR3 extends over 16 amino acids. V lost 7 bases and J lost 2; bases outside the gene matches: 8. CDR1 and CDR2 from the germline V gene are SGHNT and YYREEE (reference sequence). The CDR3: CASGTSGGTSTYEQYF. The CDR3 DNA reads TGTGCCAGCGGGACTAGCGGGGGTACCAGTACCTACGAGCAGTACTTC.

V usage is TRBV19 and J usage is TRBJ2-7, with D maybe TRBD1 (6 bases). CDR1 is LNHDA, CDR2 SQIVND, per germline (reference sequence). There are 12 residues in the CDR3. Deletions cut 9 bases from V and 4 bases from J, with 13 bases between. The CDR3 DNA sequence: TGTGCCAGCCACGGGACAACTTACGAGCAGTACTTC. It yields the protein CASHGTTYEQYF.

The rearrangement links TRBV5-5 to TRBJ1-1, with TRBD1 matching 9 bases. There are 18 residues in the CDR3. J lost 1 base, V lost 7 bases, and 17 bases had no gene match. Looked up from germline, CDR1 is SGHKS and CDR2 is YYEKEE (reference sequence). The CDR3 DNA sequence: TGTGCCAGCTGGGGAACTACGACAGGGGGTGCCCCGAACACTGAAGCTTTCTTT. Translating it yields CASWGTTTGGAPNTEAFF.

This sequence joins TRBV30 and TRBJ1-6; TRBD1 aligns across 9 bases. The CDR3 has 16 residues. V dropped 8 bases and J dropped 5; count of bases not matched to a gene: 13. Looked up from germline, CDR1 is GTSNPN and CDR2 is SVGIG (reference sequence). CDR3 region: CAGTGPNTYDNSPLHF. DNA of the CDR3: TGTGCCGGGACAGGGCCCAACACTTATGATAATTCACCCCTCCACTTT.

This sequence joins TRBV2 and TRBJ1-1, with D tentatively TRBD1 (5 bases). Trimming cost V 6 bases and J 6 bases, with 8 bases left between them. CDR1 is SNHLY, CDR2 FYNNEI, per germline. The CDR3 covers 11 residues. CDR3 nucleotides: TGTGCCAGCAGGGGGGGGGCTGAAGCTTTCTTT. Its protein product is CASRGGAEAFF.

This rearrangement joins TRBV7-9 to TRBJ1-3; TRBD1 agrees at 10 bases. This CDR3 spans 14 amino acids. Looked up from germline, CDR1 is SEHNR and CDR2 is FQNEAQ (reference sequence). The V and J ends lost 6 bases and 4 bases, in that order; junction bases with no gene match: 3. The CDR3 DNA reads as TGTGCCAGCAGTTGGACAGGGGGAGGAAACACCATATATTTT. Its protein is CASSWTGGGNTIYF.

V and J are TRBV7-2 and TRBJ1-2; 7 positions agree with TRBD1. After removal of 9 bases from V and 4 bases from J, the junction contained 5 bases not matched to a gene. The CDR3 contains 12 residues. Germline V gives CDR1 SGHTA, CDR2 FQGNSA. CDR3 bases: TGTGCCAGTTCGACAGGGCCCTATGGCTACACCTTC. Residues: CASSTGPYGYTF.

The chain uses TRBV29-1 and TRBJ2-1; 9 nucleotides line up with TRBD2. In germline, CDR1 is SQVTM, CDR2 ANQGSEA. Trimming cost V 1 base and J 7 bases; bases outside gene matches: 11. The CDR3 sequence is 16 residues long. The CDR3 DNA sequence: TGCAGCGTTGAAGGGTCTGGAGCGGGGGGCGGAAATGAGCAGTTCTTC. Its translation: CSVEGSGAGGGNEQFF.

Notes on this clone: One end of the junction does not line up with germline, which may come from a read error. The chain uses TRBV2 and TRBJ2-1, with D possibly being TRBD1 (5 bases). This CDR3 is built from 13 residues. Germline lookup yields CDR1 SNHLY and CDR2 FYNNEI. The CDR3 loop reads CASSEDSYNEQFF. The CDR3 bases are TGTGCCAGCAGCGAAGACAGCTACAATGAGCAGTTCTTC.

V and J are TRBV27 and TRBJ2-1; possible D gene TRBD2, 6 bases. V was shortened by 3 bases and J by 2 bases, with 11 bases between the two germline ends. Germline V gives CDR1 MNHEY, CDR2 SMNVEV (reference sequence). CDR3 length: 15 residues. The CDR3 here is CASSLGGSTYNEQFF. For the CDR3, the DNA is TGTGCCAGCAGTTTGGGGGGATCAACCTACAATGAGCAGTTCTTC.

This sequence joins TRBV29-1 and TRBJ1-1, with TRBD1 matching 10 bases. Germline V gives CDR1 SQVTM, CDR2 ANQGSEA. Trimming took 5 bases from V and 2 from J; bases not matched to a gene: 5. This CDR3 comprises 14 residues. CDR3 region: CSVMTGGPNTEAFF. The CDR3 DNA follows: TGCAGCGTTATGACAGGGGGCCCTAACACTGAAGCTTTCTTT.

J is TRBJ1-1 and V is TRBV5-1; 8 bases agree with TRBD1. Trimming took 4 bases from V and 5 from J; bases not matched to a gene: 13. The CDR3 is made up of 16 amino acids. CDR1 SGHRS and CDR2 YFSETQ come from the germline V gene. CDR3 DNA: TGCGCCAGCAGCGACGGGACAGGAGAACAAGGGACTGAAGCTTTCTTT. Its protein is CASSDGTGEQGTEAFF.

The genes are TRBV11-2 and TRBJ2-1; D is undetermined. The V end lost 2 bases, the J end lost 0 bases, and 8 bases lay between the germline ends. Germline values: CDR1 SGHAT, CDR2 FQNNGV. The CDR3 runs to 15 residues. CDR3 nucleotide sequence: TGTGCCAGCAGCTTATCGATGAGCTCCTACAATGAGCAGTTCTTC. This translates into CASSLSMSSYNEQFF. Drawing the rest from reference TRBV11-2 and TRBJ2-1, the complete variable domain is EAGVAQSPRYKIIEKRQSVAFWCNPISGHATLYWYQQILGQGPKLLIQFQNNGVVDDSQLPKDRFSAERLKGVDSTLKIQPAKLEDSAVYLCASSLSMSSYNEQFFGPGTRLTVL.

The chain links TRBV2 to TRBJ2-3, with 10 bases matching TRBD2. V lost 7 bases and J lost 4; bases outside the gene matches: 5. This CDR3 comprises 14 residues. From germline, CDR1 is SNHLY and CDR2 FYNNEI. The DNA of the CDR3 is TGTGCCAGCAATAGCCTAGCGGGGGCAGATACGCAGTATTTT. The encoded protein is CASNSLAGADTQYF.

J is TRBJ2-2 and V is TRBV4-1; 7 bases are a match to TRBD1. This CDR3 is 16 amino acids long. The germline gives CDR1 MGHRA, CDR2 YSYEKL. V lost 0 bases to trimming and J lost 3 bases; unmatched junction nucleotides: 4. CDR3 loop: CASSQDPGGYTGELFF. The CDR3 DNA sequence: TGCGCCAGCAGCCAAGACCCAGGGGGATACACCGGGGAGCTGTTTTTT.

The chain links TRBV7-2 to TRBJ1-2, with D hard to call. Deletions cut 0 bases from V and 1 base from J, with 6 bases between. Germline V gives CDR1 SGHTA, CDR2 FQGNSA. There are 14 residues in the CDR3. The CDR3 DNA sequence: TGTGCCAGCAGCTTAGCGACGGGTAACTATGGCTACACCTTC. Translated: CASSLATGNYGYTF.

V usage is TRBV5-5 and J usage is TRBJ1-5, with D perhaps matching TRBD1 (6 bases). Per germline, CDR1 SGHKS and CDR2 YYEKEE (reference sequence). The CDR3 is 13 residues long. V shed 1 base and J shed 5 bases, with 7 bases lying between them. The CDR3 nucleotides read TGTGCCAGCAGCTTGCAGGGGTATCAGCCCCAGCATTTT. Its protein is CASSLQGYQPQHF.

This sequence joins TRBV9 and TRBJ1-3, with TRBD1 matching 9 bases. Germline values: CDR1 SGDLS, CDR2 YYNGEE. After removal of 1 base from V and 4 bases from J, the junction contained 6 bases not matched to a gene. This CDR3 comprises 16 residues. The CDR3 nucleotides read TGTGCCAGCAGCGTACGTTGGGACAGGGAGGGAAACACCATATATTTT. Amino acids: CASSVRWDREGNTIYF.

The rearrangement links TRBV5-6 to TRBJ1-2; tentative D call: TRBD1 (6 bases). This CDR3 is 13 amino acids long. The germline CDR1 and CDR2 sequences are SGHDT and YYEEEE. The ends were cut back, 2 bases at V and 8 bases at J, with 13 bases in the middle. DNA for the CDR3: TGTGCCAGCAGCTTACAGGGCCCAGGAGGCTACACCTTC. As protein: CASSLQGPGGYTF.

This clone has just a few counts. The CDR3 region is CASSLGLFYGYTF. The CDR3 DNA is TGTGCCAGCAGCTTAGGGCTGTTCTATGGCTACACCTTC. This sequence joins TRBV11-2 and TRBJ1-2; the D is unclear. The V end lost 1 base, the J end lost 4 bases, and 7 bases lay between the germline ends. This CDR3 has 13 residues. Germline V gene data show CDR1 as SGHAT and CDR2 as FQNNGV.

The chain has TRBV2 and TRBJ2-1; 8 nucleotides agree with TRBD1. V shed 3 bases and J 2 bases; nucleotides not matched to a gene: 3. Germline V gene data show CDR1 as SNHLY and CDR2 as FYNNEI. There are 15 residues in the CDR3. The CDR3 here is CASSDRGPTYNEQFF. The CDR3 bases are TGTGCCAGCAGTGACAGGGGGCCCACCTACAATGAGCAGTTCTTC.

The rearrangement uses TRBV12-5 and TRBJ2-7; TRBD2 matches 8 bases. The CDR3 is made up of 19 amino acids. Germline CDR1 reads LGHNT; CDR2 reads FRNRAP. The V and J ends lost 6 bases and 2 bases, in that order; junction bases with no gene match: 21. The CDR3 reads CASGPRTSQPISRTYEQYF. CDR3 nucleotide sequence: TGTGCTAGTGGACCAAGGACTAGCCAGCCAATTAGCCGAACCTACGAGCAGTACTTC.

The chain joins TRBV5-4 to TRBJ1-2, with D perhaps matching TRBD1 (5 bases). The V end lost 4 bases, the J end lost 1 base, and 14 bases lay between the germline ends. Germline-derived CDR1 and CDR2 are SGHNT and YYREEE (reference sequence). CDR3 length equals 15 residues. CDR3 in amino acids: CASSDRDFNNYGYTF. CDR3 nucleotide sequence: TGTGCCAGCAGCGACCGGGACTTCAATAACTATGGCTACACCTTC. Supplemented by reference TRBV5-4 and TRBJ1-2, the full variable domain reads ETGVTQSPTHLIKTRGQQVTLRCSSQSGHNTVSWYQQALGQGPQFIFQYYREEENGRGNFPPRFSGLQFPNYSSELNVNALELDDSALYLCASSDRDFNNYGYTFGSGTRLTVV.